This record concerns one T cell receptor beta chain sequence. Its cognate antigen is unknown. Sequenced by immunoSEQ multiplex PCR; TCRdb stores in-frame clones only, minus some. Counted here are around 25,000 clones, about three quarters occurring once; the ten biggest clones make up less than 11%. This record belongs to a study of CD4 T cells in relation to SARS-CoV-2 and coronaviruses. Study summary: ViraFEST: approximately ten-day antigen culture of PBMCs, then TCR beta CDR3 sequencing.

J was trimmed by 15 bases and V by 0 bases; bases with no gene match: 7. This CDR3 comprises 13 residues. Germline V gene lookup returns CDR1 SEHNR and CDR2 FQNEAQ (reference sequence). Unexposed donor CD4+ T cells date from about 2011-2018, before the COVID-19 pandemic. CD4+ T cells were isolated from the cells after about 11 days of culture. Fresh IL-2 medium replaced half the medium on days 3 and 7. The receptor was derived from a human donor in good health. J is TRBJ2-1 and V is TRBV7-9, with 8 bases lining up with TRBD1. The sequencing sample was made of CD4+ T cells from PBMCs, cultured in vitro. CDR3 DNA: TGTGCCAGCAGCTTAGCCGGGACAGGTCATACGTTCTTC. It specifies CASSLAGTGHTFF.